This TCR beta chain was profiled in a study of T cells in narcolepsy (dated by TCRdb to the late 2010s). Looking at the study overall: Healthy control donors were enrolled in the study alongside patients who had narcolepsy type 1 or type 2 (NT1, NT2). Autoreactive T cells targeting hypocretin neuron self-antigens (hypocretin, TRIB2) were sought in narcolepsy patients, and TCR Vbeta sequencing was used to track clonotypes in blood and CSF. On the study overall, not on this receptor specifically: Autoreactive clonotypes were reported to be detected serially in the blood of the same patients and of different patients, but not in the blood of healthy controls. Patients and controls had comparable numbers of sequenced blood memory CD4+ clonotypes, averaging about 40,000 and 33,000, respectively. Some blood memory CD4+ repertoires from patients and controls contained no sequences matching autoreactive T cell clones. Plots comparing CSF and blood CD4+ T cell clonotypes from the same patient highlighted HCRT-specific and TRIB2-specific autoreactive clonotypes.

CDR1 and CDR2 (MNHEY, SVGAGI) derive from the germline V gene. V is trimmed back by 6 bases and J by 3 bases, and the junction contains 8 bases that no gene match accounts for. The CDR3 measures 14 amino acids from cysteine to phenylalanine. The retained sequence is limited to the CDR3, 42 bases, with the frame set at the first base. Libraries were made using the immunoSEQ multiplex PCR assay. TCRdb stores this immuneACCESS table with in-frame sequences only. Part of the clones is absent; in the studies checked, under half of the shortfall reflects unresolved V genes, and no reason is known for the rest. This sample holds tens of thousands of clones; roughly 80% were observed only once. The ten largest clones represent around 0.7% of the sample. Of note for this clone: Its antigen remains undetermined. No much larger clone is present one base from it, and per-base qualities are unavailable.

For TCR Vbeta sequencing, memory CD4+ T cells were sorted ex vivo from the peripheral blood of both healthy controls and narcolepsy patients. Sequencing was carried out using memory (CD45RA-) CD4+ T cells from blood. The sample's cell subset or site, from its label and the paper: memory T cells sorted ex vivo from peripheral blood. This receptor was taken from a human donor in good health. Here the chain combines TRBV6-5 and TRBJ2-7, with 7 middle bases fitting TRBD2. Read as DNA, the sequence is TGTGCCAGCAGAGTCGGACTAGTCCACTACGAGCAGTACTTC. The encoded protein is CASRVGLVHYEQYF.